The clone carrying this TCR beta chain occurred many times. What it binds is unknown. TCRdb re-called the reads through MiXCR, storing one row per CDR3 protein. The table lists 200,000 to 300,000 distinct CDR3 sequences, 8% to 9.5% of them singletons. This record comes from a study of T cell repertoires in cytomegalovirus infection. Study details: Signatures in public TCR beta sequences pointed to both CMV infection and matching HLA type.

CDR3 length equals 15 residues. Germline CDR1 is SGHTA and CDR2 is FQGNSA. Trimming took 2 bases from V and 4 from J, leaving 12 bases between them. General study results and limits: Dominating the ex vivo response were HLA-C-restricted CMV-specific TCR beta clonotypes. Carriers of CMV plus the relevant HLA were identified by cumulative public TCR beta family frequency.

The TCR sequence derives from a human donor in good health (CMV status not recorded). Some clones in this sample may be carry-over from other donors' samples. The material sequenced was PBMCs. The chain employs TRBV7-2 and TRBJ1-5; D unclear. This CDR3 reads CASSLTALSNQPQHF. In DNA, the CDR3 is TGTGCCAGCAGCTTAACGGCCCTATCGAATCAGCCCCAGCATTTT.